The rows below give T cell receptor beta chains drawn from one sample of a study of blood T cell repertoires in COVID-19. This table comes from immunoSEQ multiplex PCR, and its TCRdb copy is limited to in-frame clones, with some not included. The sample shows hundreds of thousands of clones, about 85% of them seen only once. Sequencing was carried out using peripheral blood. These receptors all come from a woman under 30 with acute or convalescent COVID-19. The CDR3 runs from the conserved cysteine through the conserved F or W. The D gene is left open where the match is weak. Expanded clones are given a class, and other clones once, few, many or no size at all.

>NA|TRBV6-5|NA|TRBJ2-6
CASTISGANVLTF
TGTGCCAGCACAATCTCTGGGGCCAACGTCCTGACTTTC
>TRBD1|TRBV11-2|NA|TRBJ1-2
CASSLAGGAYGYTF
TGTGCCAGCAGCTTAGCAGGGGGCGCTTATGGCTACACCTTC
>TRBD2|TRBV29-1|NA|TRBJ2-3
CSVDKAGWGTDTQYF
TGCAGCGTTGACAAAGCGGGGTGGGGCACAGATACGCAGTATTTT
>NA|TRBV9|NA|TRBJ1-1
CASSRGGTEAFF
TGTGCCAGCAGCCGAGGAGGGACTGAAGCTTTCTTT
>TRBD1|TRBV7-9|NA|TRBJ1-5
CASSTSDRGPLQPQHF
TGTGCCAGCAGCACCTCGGACAGGGGGCCTCTTCAGCCCCAGCATTTT
>NA|TRBV27|NA|TRBJ1-1
CASSLSRGTEAFF
TGTGCCAGCAGTTTATCAAGGGGGACTGAAGCTTTCTTT
>NA|TRBV16|few|TRBJ1-2
CASRHEQVYGYTF
TGTGCCAGCAGGCACGAACAGGTCTATGGCTACACCTTC
>NA|TRBV28|NA|TRBJ1-1
CASSTLRVWAFF
TGTGCCAGCAGTACCTTACGGGTCTGGGCTTTCTTT
>NA|TRBV10-3|NA|TRBJ2-3
CAISESQGITDTQYF
TGTGCCATCAGTGAGTCGCAGGGTATCACAGATACGCAGTATTTT
>NA|TRBV6-5|NA|TRBJ1-1
CASSYGIIRGATEAFF
TGTGCCAGCAGTTACGGTATAATTCGGGGGGCCACTGAAGCTTTCTTT
>TRBD2|TRBV10-3|few|TRBJ2-7
CAISDPGRTSGYEQYF
TGTGCCATCAGTGACCCAGGTAGGACTAGCGGTTACGAGCAGTACTTC
>TRBD1|TRBV30|NA|TRBJ1-1
CAWSVRTGINTEAFF
TGTGCCTGGAGTGTACGGACAGGGATCAACACTGAAGCTTTCTTT
>TRBD2|TRBV5-6|NA|TRBJ2-1
CASSGLAGGLYNEQFF
TGTGCCAGCAGCGGACTCGCGGGGGGGCTCTACAATGAGCAGTTCTTC
>TRBD1|TRBV25-1|NA|TRBJ1-5
CARDRGRSWVQAQPQHF
TGTGCCAGGGACAGGGGGCGAAGCTGGGTCCAGGCCCAGCCCCAGCATTTT
>NA|TRBV19|few|TRBJ1-2
CASRPIGVDYGYTF
TGTGCCAGTAGACCCATCGGGGTTGACTATGGCTACACCTTC
>TRBD2|TRBV19|NA|TRBJ2-7
CASSIVPAGARIYEQYF
TGTGCCAGTAGTATAGTCCCAGCGGGAGCTAGGATATACGAGCAGTACTTC
>NA|TRBV30|once|TRBJ1-2
CAWSPEGYGYTF
TGTGCCTGGAGTCCCGAGGGCTATGGCTACACCTTC
>NA|TRBV5-1|NA|TRBJ2-6
CASSPSWANVLTF
TGCGCCAGCAGCCCTTCCTGGGCCAACGTCCTGACTTTC
>NA|TRBV7-8|NA|TRBJ1-5
CASSSVGGAGQPQHF
TGTGCCAGCAGCTCTGTCGGGGGGGCAGGTCAGCCCCAGCATTTT
>NA|TRBV12-3/TRBV12-4|NA|TRBJ1-1
CASTQGTEAFF
TGTGCCAGCACCCAGGGTACTGAAGCTTTCTTT
>NA|TRBV2|NA|TRBJ1-1
CASSPRGTEAFF
TGTGCCAGCAGCCCCAGGGGTACTGAAGCTTTCTTT
>NA|TRBV5-1|NA|TRBJ1-4
CASTGGPGRSEKLFF
TGCGCCAGCACCGGGGGACCAGGGCGGAGTGAAAAACTGTTTTTT
>TRBD1|TRBV19|NA|TRBJ2-7
CASSIGTGGSYEQYF
TGTGCCAGTAGTATTGGGACAGGAGGTTCCTACGAGCAGTACTTC
>NA|TRBV6-2/TRBV6-3|NA|TRBJ1-1
CASSYPRSTGHTEAFF
TGTGCCAGCAGTTACCCCAGATCGACAGGACACACTGAAGCTTTCTTT
>NA|TRBV28|NA|TRBJ1-2
CASRPPRGPHGYTF
TGTGCCAGCAGACCCCCGAGAGGCCCCCATGGCTACACCTTC
>NA|TRBV7-3|NA|TRBJ2-1
CASSLDYDNEQFF
TGTGCCAGCAGCTTGGACTACGACAATGAGCAGTTCTTC
>NA|TRBV6-6|NA|TRBJ1-1
CASRLQGNEAFF
TGTGCCAGCAGACTACAGGGAAATGAAGCTTTCTTT
>NA|TRBV28|NA|TRBJ1-2
CASSELAGSPYGYTF
TGTGCCAGCAGCGAGCTTGCGGGGAGTCCCTATGGCTACACCTTC
>TRBD1|TRBV28|NA|TRBJ1-6
CASSRQGNSYNSPLHF
TGTGCCAGCAGCCGACAGGGTAATTCCTATAATTCACCCCTCCACTTT
>NA|TRBV19|NA|TRBJ1-1
CASTWSGNTEAFF
TGTGCCAGTACCTGGTCCGGGAACACTGAAGCTTTCTTT
>NA|TRBV18|NA|TRBJ1-1
CASSPLAHYNDGSMNTEAFF
TGTGCCAGCTCACCACTAGCCCACTACAACGACGGGTCCATGAACACTGAAGCTTTCTTT
>NA|TRBV6-6|NA|TRBJ1-6
CASSYSAAENSPLHF
TGTGCCAGCAGTTACTCAGCGGCAGAAAATTCACCCCTCCACTTT
>NA|TRBV5-1|NA|TRBJ2-6
CASSETGSGANVLTF
TGCGCCAGCAGCGAAACAGGGTCTGGGGCCAACGTCCTGACTTTC
>TRBD1|TRBV9|NA|TRBJ1-4
CASSVQGGEKLFF
TGTGCCAGCAGCGTACAGGGGGGCGAAAAACTGTTTTTT
>NA|TRBV4-1|NA|TRBJ1-6
CASSQDTSAGVSPLHF
TGCGCCAGCAGCCAAGATACATCGGCAGGTGTTTCACCCCTCCACTTT
>TRBD1|TRBV7-8|NA|TRBJ1-1
CASTWDRNTEAFF
TGTGCCAGCACCTGGGACAGGAACACTGAAGCTTTCTTT
>NA|TRBV19|NA|TRBJ1-5
CASSRDRSNQPQHF
TGTGCCAGTAGCAGAGACAGAAGCAATCAGCCCCAGCATTTT
>TRBD1|TRBV6-5|NA|TRBJ1-2
CASRVTGGWDGYTF
TGTGCCAGCAGAGTGACAGGGGGCTGGGATGGCTACACCTTC
>NA|TRBV6-6|NA|TRBJ1-1
CASSYPQGRDTEAFF
TGTGCCAGCAGTTACCCACAGGGACGGGACACTGAAGCTTTCTTT
>TRBD2|TRBV28|NA|TRBJ2-3
CASSPRTSGRAIRKDTQYF
TGTGCCAGCAGCCCTAGGACTAGCGGGAGGGCCATTCGTAAAGATACGCAGTATTTT
>TRBD1|TRBV11-1|once|TRBJ2-5
CASGDSLIVETQYF
TGTGCCAGCGGGGACAGTCTAATTGTGGAGACCCAGTACTTC
>NA|TRBV5-6|NA|TRBJ2-5
CASNPDRGTEQETQYF
TGTGCCAGCAATCCGGACCGGGGGACAGAACAAGAGACCCAGTACTTC
>NA|TRBV3-1/TRBV3-2|once|TRBJ1-1
CASSQDRHPNTEAFF
TGTGCCAGCAGCCAAGACCGACACCCGAACACTGAAGCTTTCTTT
>NA|TRBV5-8|NA|TRBJ1-1
CASSLAGQGTEAFF
TGTGCCAGCAGCTTGGCCGGGCAGGGCACTGAAGCTTTCTTT
>NA|TRBV29-1|NA|TRBJ1-1
CSVTEMNTEAFF
TGCAGCGTTACCGAGATGAACACTGAAGCTTTCTTT
>NA|TRBV19|NA|TRBJ1-2
CASSIKGNYGYTF
TGTGCCAGTAGTATCAAGGGGAACTATGGCTACACCTTC
>TRBD2|TRBV7-2|NA|TRBJ2-5
CASSVPGTSIDQYF
TGTGCCAGCAGCGTGCCCGGGACTAGTATAGACCAGTACTTC
>NA|TRBV28|NA|TRBJ2-7
CASRPEIRDTIYEQYF
TGTGCCAGCAGGCCCGAAATCCGGGACACCATCTACGAGCAGTACTTC
>TRBD1|TRBV4-1|NA|TRBJ1-1
CASSHATGDTEAFF
TGCGCCAGCAGCCACGCAACAGGGGACACTGAAGCTTTCTTT
>TRBD1|TRBV30|once|TRBJ1-3
CAWSGTGGGNTIYF
TGTGCCTGGAGTGGGACAGGGGGCGGAAACACCATATATTTT
>TRBD2|TRBV7-9|NA|TRBJ2-7
CASSAGDYEQYF
TGTGCCAGCAGCGCGGGGGACTACGAGCAGTACTTC
>NA|TRBV9|NA|TRBJ1-3
CASSPRSPWEAGPGNTIYF
TGTGCCAGCAGCCCCCGATCCCCCTGGGAGGCAGGGCCTGGAAACACCATATATTTT
>TRBD2|TRBV3-1/TRBV3-2|NA|TRBJ2-3
CASSQGAGGRYF
TGTGCCAGCAGCCAAGGGGCGGGGGGGCGGTATTTT
>NA|TRBV5-1|NA|TRBJ2-5
CASSLGGGQGGETQYF
TGCGCCAGCAGCTTGGGTGGAGGGCAAGGCGGGGAGACCCAGTACTTC
>TRBD1|TRBV5-1|NA|TRBJ2-5
CASSLAGTGAQETQYF
TGCGCCAGCAGCTTGGCCGGGACAGGGGCACAAGAGACCCAGTACTTC